One and the same sample provided the 29 T cell receptor beta chains below, sequenced in a study of vaccination effects on CD4 cells after COVID-19. These receptors have no known antigen. The data were produced by immunoSEQ multiplex PCR, yet TCRdb's version contains in-frame clones alone and is incomplete. The table shows tens of thousands of clones, with under 85% occurring only once. After expansion with viral peptide pools in the ViraFEST assay, antigen-specific CD4+ T cells were sequenced. Subsequent to less than eleven days of culture, CD4+ T cells were isolated. Everyone in the study got two shots of either the BNT162b2 or mRNA-1273 vaccine. The sequencing here drew on CD4+ T cells from PBMCs cultured with HCoV-OC43 spike peptides, taken after COVID-19 vaccination. Subset described: HCoV-OC43 spike overlapping peptide pool stimulation. The receptors come from a human donor who received a COVID-19 vaccine.

The chain combines TRBV14 with TRBJ1-6; D gene ambiguous. Per germline, CDR1 SGHDN and CDR2 FVKESK. The CDR3 is 12 amino acids. V was trimmed by 1 base and J by 9 bases, leaving 4 bases between them. Here the CDR3 reads CASSQGGSPLHF. CDR3 coding DNA: TGTGCCAGCAGCCAAGGTGGTTCACCCCTCCACTTT.

The chain has TRBV6-5 and TRBJ1-3; D gene unclear. Trimming shortened V by 10 bases and J by 0 bases, and 16 bases separated the two germline ends. The CDR3 length is 15 residues. Looked up from germline, CDR1 is MNHEY and CDR2 is SVGAGI. The CDR3 DNA follows: TGTGCCACCTATAGGAGCCCTAACTCTGGAAACACCATATATTTT. It is translated as CATYRSPNSGNTIYF.

This clone was recorded once. The junction departs from the called germline gene at one end, perhaps through a read error. Other DNA sequences from this sample encode an identical CDR3 as well. The rearrangement links TRBV6-6 to TRBJ2-2, with 8 positions matching TRBD1. Germline values: CDR1 MNHNY, CDR2 SVGAGI (reference sequence). This CDR3 contains 15 residues. For the CDR3, the DNA is TGTGCCAGCAGGGACACGACAGGGGACACCGGAGAGCTGTTTTTT. Translation: CASRDTTGDTGELFF.

The chain is built from TRBV6-5 and TRBJ1-5; 10 bases map to TRBD1. Germline trimming cut 6 bases from V and 5 bases from J; bases unmatched to any gene: 4. From germline, CDR1 is MNHEY and CDR2 SVGAGI. This CDR3 contains 14 residues. The CDR3 region has the DNA TGTGCCAGCAGGCAGGGACAGGGGTATCAGCCCCAGCATTTT. This codes for CASRQGQGYQPQHF.

This clone was seen a handful of times. V gene TRBV3-1 (or the pseudogene TRBV3-2) combines with J gene TRBJ1-1; possible D gene TRBD1, 5 bases. Germline V lookup: CDR1 LGHDT, CDR2 YNNKEL (reference sequence). Trimming pared 4 bases from V and 4 bases from J, leaving 16 bases between. This CDR3 is built from 15 residues. CDR3 amino acids: CASSPYGQGPTEAFF. DNA of the CDR3: TGTGCCAGCAGCCCCTACGGGCAGGGCCCCACTGAAGCTTTCTTT.

V and J are TRBV24-1 and TRBJ1-5, with D tentatively TRBD1 (5 bases). V was clipped by 0 bases and J by 7 bases, with 9 bases between them. In germline, CDR1 is KGHDR, CDR2 SFDVKD. This CDR3 has 14 amino acids. The CDR3 DNA reads as TGTGCCACCAGTGATTTGTCGGGGGACCAGCCCCAGCATTTT. Encoded protein: CATSDLSGDQPQHF.

The DNA of the CDR3 is TGTGCCAGCAGCCTTGACAGGGGTCGATCCTACGAGCAGTACGTC. Its protein is CASSLDRGRSYEQYV. The genes are TRBV5-4 and TRBJ2-7, with 8 bases that match TRBD1. The CDR3 loop spans 15 amino acids. Looked up from germline, CDR1 is SGHNT and CDR2 is YYREEE (reference sequence). The V and J ends lost 4 bases and 1 base, in that order; junction bases with no gene match: 7.

This chain uses TRBV7-3 with TRBJ2-2; D possibly corresponds to TRBD2 (7 bases). The CDR3 is 16 amino acids. Germline V gene lookup returns CDR1 SGHTA and CDR2 FQGTGA. Trimming stripped 5 bases from V and 6 bases from J, with 19 bases between. Written as DNA, the CDR3 is TGTGCCAGCAGCCTGAGGGGGGGGGTGGAAGCCGGGGAGCTGTTTTTT. Translated, it gives CASSLRGGVEAGELFF.

The chain combines TRBV5-4 with TRBJ2-1; D may match TRBD1 or TRBD2 (6 bases each). Trimming removed 2 bases from V and 0 bases from J, with 9 bases in between. From germline, CDR1 is SGHNT and CDR2 YYREEE (reference sequence). The CDR3 runs 15 residues. The CDR3 sequence: CASSLGGLSYNEQFF. The CDR3 nucleotides read TGTGCCAGCAGCTTAGGGGGGCTCTCCTACAATGAGCAGTTCTTC.

The V and J genes are TRBV5-1 and TRBJ2-1; 9 bases align to TRBD2. Germline V gene sequence: CDR1 SGHRS, CDR2 YFSETQ. Trimming cost V 5 bases and J 1 base; bases outside gene matches: 4. The CDR3 runs to 15 residues. This CDR3 reads CASSRLAGSYNEQFF. In nucleotides, the CDR3 is TGCGCCAGCAGTCGTCTAGCGGGGTCCTACAATGAGCAGTTCTTC.

The chain employs TRBV28 and TRBJ1-2; D remains ambiguous. CDR1 MDHEN and CDR2 SYDVKM come from the germline V gene. V was clipped by 4 bases and J by 8 bases, with 14 bases between them. The CDR3 has 13 amino acids. DNA of the CDR3: TGTGCCAGCAGTTCATCGGACGGATGGGGCTACACCTTC. Its protein product is CASSSSDGWGYTF.

This chain links TRBV6-5 with TRBJ1-2; the D is unclear. The length of the CDR3 is 12 residues. Trimming removed 9 bases from V and 2 bases from J, with 10 bases in between. The germline V gene encodes CDR1 MNHEY and CDR2 SVGAGI. The CDR3: CASKFGNYGYTF. As DNA, the CDR3 is TGTGCCAGTAAATTCGGGAACTATGGCTACACCTTC.

This clone was seen just once. V and J are TRBV6-5 and TRBJ2-5; 12 nucleotides align to TRBD2. This CDR3 contains 16 residues. The ends lost 4 bases at V and 4 bases at J; junction bases unmatched: 7. Germline assignment: CDR1 MNHEY and CDR2 SVGAGI. This chain's CDR3 is CASSSWTSGDAETQYF. CDR3 nucleotides: TGTGCCAGCAGTTCGTGGACTAGCGGGGACGCAGAGACCCAGTACTTC.

The rearrangement links TRBV6-1 to TRBJ2-1; the match to TRBD1 covers 9 bases. Germline V gene data show CDR1 as MNHNS and CDR2 as SASEGT. This CDR3 comprises 15 residues. The V segment lost 3 bases and the J segment 5 bases; nucleotides outside the gene matches: 5. The CDR3 here is CASSEDRGHNNEQFF. The CDR3 DNA reads TGTGCCAGCAGTGAGGACAGGGGACACAACAATGAGCAGTTCTTC.

The V and J genes are TRBV6-1 and TRBJ2-7, with D tentatively TRBD1 (5 bases). V was pared by 0 bases and J by 2 bases, with 11 bases between. This CDR3 comprises 15 residues. Germline V lookup: CDR1 MNHNS, CDR2 SASEGT. CDR3 DNA sequence: TGTGCCAGCAGTGAAGCGCAGACAGCTACCTACGAGCAGTACGTC. Protein: CASSEAQTATYEQYV.

The rearrangement joins TRBV2 to TRBJ1-2; TRBD1 agrees at 7 bases. V lost 2 bases and J lost 4; bases outside the gene matches: 7. Germline-derived CDR1 and CDR2 are SNHLY and FYNNEI. The CDR3 runs 15 residues. The CDR3 DNA sequence: TGTGCCAGCAGTGAAAGTAGGGGGCAGGGCTATGGCTACACCTTC. Its protein product is CASSESRGQGYGYTF.

The CDR3, as DNA: TGTGCCACCAGTGTCGGGGGGTCCACAGATACGCAGTATTTT. The encoded protein is CATSVGGSTDTQYF. This rearrangement joins TRBV24-1 to TRBJ2-3; TRBD2 aligns across 7 bases. The CDR3 spans 14 residues. From germline, CDR1 is KGHDR and CDR2 SFDVKD. V dropped 5 bases and J dropped 2; count of bases not matched to a gene: 3.

The rearrangement joins TRBV10-3 to TRBJ1-1, with no clear D. Deletions cut 10 bases from V and 1 base from J, with 13 bases between. Germline V gene lookup returns CDR1 ENHRY and CDR2 SYGVKD. There are 13 residues in the CDR3. Here the CDR3 DNA reads TGTGCCACGCTGATGAATCAGAACACTGAAGCTTTCTTT. As protein: CATLMNQNTEAFF.

V and J are TRBV10-3 and TRBJ2-1; 7 bases map to TRBD2. Germline values: CDR1 ENHRY, CDR2 SYGVKD. CDR3 length: 17 amino acids. Germline trimming cut 7 bases from V and 0 bases from J; bases unmatched to any gene: 12. CDR3 protein: CAITPGAGFSSYNEQFF. Written as DNA, the CDR3 is TGTGCCATCACCCCAGGAGCGGGGTTTAGCTCCTACAATGAGCAGTTCTTC.

CDR3 nucleotide sequence: TGTGCCAGCAGCTCACGCGCAGGCTTGAACACTGAAGCTTTCTTT. Its protein product is CASSSRAGLNTEAFF. The rearrangement joins TRBV5-4 to TRBJ1-1, with D unclear. Germline-derived CDR1 and CDR2 are SGHNT and YYREEE (reference sequence). Trimming left V 3 bases short and J 0 bases short, with 12 bases between. The CDR3 covers 15 residues.

The chain has TRBV7-8 and TRBJ2-4; D perhaps matches TRBD2 (6 bases). Trimming stripped 3 bases from V and 8 bases from J, with 23 bases between. This CDR3 comprises 17 residues. Germline lookup yields CDR1 SGHVS and CDR2 FQNEAQ. The CDR3 here is CASSLGAVAVRNDIQYF. The CDR3 region has the DNA TGTGCCAGCAGCTTGGGAGCGGTAGCGGTGCGGAACGACATTCAGTACTTC.

CDR3 sequence: CASSLWGGGADTQYF. Written as DNA, the CDR3 is TGCGCCAGCAGCTTGTGGGGCGGGGGGGCGGATACGCAGTATTTT. The V call is TRBV5-1, the J call TRBJ2-3, with 9 bases matching TRBD2. Germline V lookup: CDR1 SGHRS, CDR2 YFSETQ. Unmatched junction bases numbered 6, after V lost 1 base and J lost 6 bases. CDR3 length: 15 amino acids.

The chain links TRBV7-9 to TRBJ1-1, with D unclear. CDR1 SEHNR and CDR2 FQNEAQ come from the germline V gene (reference sequence). The ends were cut back, 11 bases at V and 0 bases at J, with 13 bases in the middle. The CDR3 loop spans 13 amino acids. Written as DNA, the CDR3 is TGTGCCGCAACCTCGGGAGTGAACACTGAAGCTTTCTTT. Amino acids: CAATSGVNTEAFF. Full variable domain (missing parts from reference TRBV7-9 and TRBJ1-1): DTGVSQNPRHKITKRGQNVTFRCDPISEHNRLYWYRQTLGQGPEFLTYFQNEAQLEKSRLLSDRFSAERPKGSFSTLEIQRTEQGDSAMYLCAATSGVNTEAFFGQGTRLTVV.

The CDR3 is CSATRGTFYGYTF. The CDR3 DNA sequence: TGCAGCGCCACAAGGGGAACTTTCTATGGCTACACCTTC. The chain carries TRBV29-1 and TRBJ1-2; a weak D match, TRBD1 (5 bases). CDR3 length equals 13 residues. Germline CDR1 is SQVTM and CDR2 is ANQGSEA. Trimming shortened V by 7 bases and J by 4 bases, and 16 bases separated the two germline ends. The full variable domain, with the rest looked up from reference TRBV29-1 and TRBJ1-2, is SAVISQKPSRDICQRGTSLTIQCQVDSQVTMMFWYRQQPGQSLTLIATANQGSEATYESGFVIDKFPISRPNLTFSTLTVSNMSPEDSSIYLCSATRGTFYGYTFGSGTRLTVV.

This clone was picked up one time. This sequence joins TRBV7-2 and TRBJ1-2; D uncertain. This CDR3 is built from 17 residues. V lost 0 bases, J lost 3 bases, and 17 bases lay in between. Germline CDR1 and CDR2: SGHTA and FQGNSA. DNA for the CDR3: TGTGCCAGCAGCTTAGCGAGGGCCGCTGAGCGTCACTATGGCTACACCTTC. Its protein product is CASSLARAAERHYGYTF.

In the case of this clone: Different DNA sequences within this sample yield the same CDR3. The rearrangement joins TRBV24-1 to TRBJ1-1; TRBD1 matches 10 bases. V lost 3 bases to trimming and J lost 5 bases; unmatched junction nucleotides: 5. This CDR3 has 15 residues. Per the germline V gene, CDR1 is KGHDR and CDR2 is SFDVKD. CDR3 residues: CATSDPGQGDTEAFF. In DNA, the CDR3 is TGTGCCACCAGTGATCCCGGACAGGGGGATACTGAAGCTTTCTTT.

This clone appeared a few times. This chain connects TRBV5-1 to TRBJ2-3; no firm D call. Looked up from germline, CDR1 is SGHRS and CDR2 is YFSETQ. This CDR3 spans 14 amino acids. Deletions cut 0 bases from V and 2 bases from J, with 7 bases between. The CDR3 loop reads CASSLESNTDTQYF. As DNA, the CDR3 is TGCGCCAGCAGCTTGGAGAGCAACACAGATACGCAGTATTTT.

The rearrangement links TRBV6-6 to TRBJ2-3; weak D call: TRBD2 (5 bases). The CDR3 has 16 amino acids. Germline CDR1 is MNHNY and CDR2 is SVGAGI (reference sequence). V was shortened by 8 bases and J by 1 base, with 19 bases between the two germline ends. CDR3 residues: CASRTTHVGGTDTQYF. Written as DNA, the CDR3 is TGTGCCAGCCGTACGACCCATGTCGGGGGCACAGATACGCAGTATTTT.

V is TRBV24-1 and J is TRBJ2-5, with no clear D. Germline assignment: CDR1 KGHDR and CDR2 SFDVKD. The CDR3 has 15 amino acids. Deletions cut 2 bases from V and 5 bases from J, with 14 bases between. CDR3 DNA sequence: TGTGCCACCAGTGATTCAGGCCCCGGGCAGGAGACCCAGTACTTC. Its translation is CATSDSGPGQETQYF.